The clone carrying this TCR beta chain was observed a single time. The sample carries other DNA sequences with the same CDR3. This specimen belongs to a study of shared clonotypes between healthy human individuals. An even split of each subset's genomic DNA across several immunoSEQ plates was performed. Libraries were prepared by immunoSEQ multiplex PCR; TCRdb keeps only in-frame clonotypes and omits some of them. The table includes some 2.3 million clones, approximately 95% detected once. The germline V gene encodes CDR1 MDHEN and CDR2 SYDVKM. This CDR3 region has 16 residues. Trimming stripped 4 bases from V and 6 bases from J, with 21 bases between.

Sequencing was done on a sample of naive CD4+ T cells from PBMCs. Subset denoted: CD45RA+ positively selected. The chain has TRBV28 and TRBJ1-1, with a tentative D call TRBD1 (5 bases). This TCR came from a man aged 18 to 35 in good health. Some clones in this sample may be carry-over from other donors' samples. CDR3 amino acids: CASSSSGLLLQPEAFF. In nucleotides, the CDR3 is TGTGCCAGCAGTTCCTCGGGACTTCTGCTCCAACCTGAAGCTTTCTTT.